Listed below are T cell receptor beta chains from one sample, sequenced in a study of T cells after yellow fever vaccination. TCRdb processed the 5' RACE reads anew with MiXCR; each CDR3 protein has one entry. The sample includes approximately 170,000 distinct CDR3 sequences, 8% to 13% of them seen just once. This specimen consisted of CD8+ T cells sorted from PBMCs, obtained 15 days after the yellow fever booster vaccination. The origin of the receptors is a man younger than 35 who received the YFV17D yellow fever vaccine. CDR3s include the opening cysteine and the closing phenylalanine or tryptophan. The order of the fields is V gene, clone size, D gene, J gene, CDR3 protein, CDR3 DNA. The D gene is left open where the match is weak. The size field is filled for only some rows; it gives once, few, many or a size class.

TRBV20-1	few	TRBD2	TRBJ2-1	CSAHKAPAGGPSYNEQFF	TGCAGTGCTCACAAAGCCCCTGCGGGGGGCCCCTCCTACAATGAGCAGTTCTTC
TRBV29-1	few	.	TRBJ1-1	CSVYPETDLNTEAFF	TGCAGCGTTTACCCCGAGACAGACCTTAACACTGAAGCTTTCTTT
TRBV2	few	.	TRBJ2-5	CASSGAGEVQETQYF	TGTGCCAGCAGCGGGGCAGGGGAGGTCCAAGAGACCCAGTACTTC
TRBV27	.	.	TRBJ1-1	CAIWTGAEAFF	TGTGCCATCTGGACTGGGGCTGAAGCTTTCTTT
TRBV6-5	few	TRBD2	TRBJ2-5	CASSSGGPPETQYF	TGTGCCAGCAGTTCGGGAGGACCGCCTGAGACCCAGTACTTC
TRBV28	few	.	TRBJ2-5	CASSWTSEETQYF	TGTGCCAGCAGTTGGACCAGCGAGGAGACCCAGTACTTC
TRBV12-5	.	TRBD2	TRBJ2-3	CASGLGGTSGGLASTDTQYF	TGTGCTAGTGGTTTGGGGGGGACTAGCGGGGGACTCGCTAGCACAGATACGCAGTATTTT
TRBV6-5	.	.	TRBJ2-5	CASTVGAAQYF	TGTGCCAGCACGGTGGGTGCGGCCCAGTACTTC
TRBV4-2	many	TRBD1	TRBJ2-7	CASSQGTGGNEQYF	TGTGCCAGCAGCCAAGGGACAGGGGGCAACGAGCAGTACTTC
TRBV3-1	few	.	TRBJ2-3	CASSQVGDGQNTDTQYF	TGTGCCAGCAGCCAAGTGGGAGACGGCCAAAACACAGATACGCAGTATTTT
TRBV6-5	few	.	TRBJ2-3	CASTSTDTQYF	TGTGCCAGCACCAGTACAGATACGCAGTATTTT
TRBV15	.	.	TRBJ1-5	CATSRDLGGGYQPQHF	TGTGCCACCAGCAGAGATTTGGGGGGCGGCTATCAGCCCCAGCATTTT
TRBV7-9	many	.	TRBJ2-6	CASSLGRSGANVLTF	TGTGCCAGCAGCCTCGGTAGGTCTGGGGCCAACGTCCTGACTTTC
TRBV19	.	TRBD1	TRBJ2-7	CASSGKAGGEQYF	TGTGCCAGTAGCGGAAAGGCAGGGGGAGAGCAGTACTTC
TRBV4-1	.	.	TRBJ2-4	CASSQSPGGSLGKNIQYF	TGCGCCAGCAGCCAGTCACCTGGGGGTTCATTGGGAAAAAACATTCAGTACTTC
TRBV5-1	few	TRBD1	TRBJ1-2	CASSPLGQLNYGYTF	TGCGCCAGCAGCCCCCTGGGACAGCTAAACTATGGCTACACCTTC
TRBV27	.	TRBD2	TRBJ2-1	CASRPEPSGGLNEQFF	TGTGCCAGCAGACCGGAGCCTTCGGGGGGTTTAAATGAGCAGTTCTTC
TRBV20-1	few	TRBD1	TRBJ2-7	CSAQTGESSYEQYF	TGCAGTGCTCAGACAGGGGAAAGCTCCTACGAGCAGTACTTC
TRBV4-1	few	.	TRBJ2-7	CASSEAGSYEQYF	TGCGCCAGTTCGGAGGCAGGGAGCTACGAGCAGTACTTC
TRBV12-3/TRBV12-4	.	.	TRBJ1-2	CATDTENGEGYTF	TGTGCCACCGACACCGAGAATGGGGAGGGCTACACCTTC
TRBV12-5	many	TRBD1	TRBJ2-7	CASGAAGQDYEQYF	TGTGCTAGTGGTGCCGCGGGACAGGACTACGAGCAGTACTTC
TRBV6-5	.	.	TRBJ2-5	CASSYGASQETQYF	TGTGCCAGCAGTTACGGGGCTTCCCAAGAGACCCAGTACTTC
TRBV12-3/TRBV12-4	.	.	TRBJ2-7	CASSLGLAIEQYF	TGTGCCAGCAGTTTAGGCCTAGCGATCGAGCAGTACTTC
TRBV6-5	few	.	TRBJ1-2	CASSYYPGVNYGYTF	TGTGCCAGCAGTTACTACCCAGGGGTTAACTATGGCTACACCTTC
TRBV7-2	few	.	TRBJ2-4	CASSLGTGYFSNIQYF	TGTGCCAGCAGCTTAGGTACAGGCTATTTCTCAAACATTCAGTACTTC
TRBV6-2/TRBV6-3	few	.	TRBJ2-5	CASSKGTDPRTQYF	TGTGCCAGCAGCAAGGGGACGGACCCACGGACCCAGTACTTC
TRBV25-1	few	.	TRBJ2-7	CASKDPRGYEQYF	TGTGCCAGCAAGGACCCTAGAGGGTACGAGCAGTACTTC
TRBV6-2/TRBV6-3	.	TRBD2	TRBJ2-1	CASSYDPSGAGGDEQFF	TGTGCCAGCAGTTACGATCCCAGCGGGGCGGGTGGGGATGAGCAGTTCTTC
TRBV7-7	few	.	TRBJ2-1	CASSSRQGSDEQFF	TGTGCCAGCAGCTCTCGGCAGGGAAGCGATGAGCAGTTCTTC
TRBV2	.	TRBD1	TRBJ1-2	CASTTPGQANYGYTF	TGTGCCAGCACTACCCCCGGACAGGCTAACTATGGCTACACCTTC
TRBV10-3	few	.	TRBJ1-5	CAIGRGDRNQPQHF	TGTGCCATCGGAAGGGGTGATAGAAATCAGCCCCAGCATTTT
TRBV6-1	few	.	TRBJ2-7	CASSEGPGKGSYEQYF	TGTGCCAGCAGTGAAGGCCCAGGGAAGGGCTCCTACGAGCAGTACTTC
TRBV18	few	.	TRBJ1-4	CASSPLGGGDEKLFF	TGTGCCAGCTCCCCCCTCGGGGGCGGGGATGAAAAACTGTTTTTT
TRBV18	.	.	TRBJ2-3	CASSPYRGQGVTDTQYF	TGTGCCAGCTCACCCTACCGGGGTCAGGGAGTAACAGATACGCAGTATTTT
TRBV6-6	.	.	TRBJ1-5	CASSYRGLEWEHQPQHF	TGTGCCAGCAGTTACCGCGGGCTGGAGTGGGAGCATCAGCCCCAGCATTTT
TRBV2	many	.	TRBJ2-3	CASTEGRVKTSTDTQYF	TGTGCCAGCACCGAAGGGCGGGTTAAAACTAGCACAGATACGCAGTATTTT
TRBV11-2	.	TRBD2	TRBJ2-5	CASSSLFELAGQETQYF	TGTGCCAGCAGCTCCCTTTTTGAGCTAGCGGGCCAAGAGACCCAGTACTTC
TRBV12-3/TRBV12-4	many	TRBD1	TRBJ2-1	CASSMTGPYNEQFF	TGTGCCAGCAGTATGACAGGGCCCTACAATGAGCAGTTCTTC
TRBV6-6	few	TRBD2	TRBJ2-3	CASSPSGGVVPDTQYF	TGTGCCAGCAGTCCTAGCGGGGGGGTAGTTCCAGATACGCAGTATTTT
TRBV7-2	.	.	TRBJ1-1	CASSPSPANTEAFF	TGTGCCAGCAGCCCCAGCCCCGCGAACACTGAAGCTTTCTTT
TRBV20-1	few	TRBD1	TRBJ2-2	CSARDLDRPNTGELFF	TGCAGTGCTAGAGATTTGGACAGGCCGAACACCGGGGAGCTGTTTTTT
TRBV7-3	.	TRBD1	TRBJ2-3	CASSLGTGQDTQYF	TGTGCCAGCAGCTTAGGGACAGGCCAAGATACGCAGTATTTT
TRBV9	few	.	TRBJ2-2	CASSLEGYGELFF	TGTGCCAGCAGCCTAGAGGGATACGGGGAGCTGTTTTTT
TRBV7-6	.	.	TRBJ2-3	CASSLNPSTDTQYF	TGTGCCAGCAGCTTAAACCCGAGCACAGATACGCAGTATTTT
TRBV7-9	.	.	TRBJ2-5	CASSLVQGGETQYF	TGTGCCAGCAGCTTAGTCCAGGGGGGGGAGACCCAGTACTTC
TRBV13	few	.	TRBJ2-5	CASSSEGGQETQYF	TGTGCCAGCAGCTCCGAAGGGGGACAAGAGACCCAGTACTTC
TRBV6-5	.	TRBD2	TRBJ2-6	CASSYRGGDSGANVLTF	TGTGCCAGCAGTTACCGGGGGGGAGACTCTGGGGCCAACGTCCTGACTTTC
TRBV7-7	.	.	TRBJ2-7	CASSPMGHLGEQYF	TGTGCCAGCAGCCCCATGGGGCATCTTGGGGAGCAGTACTTC
TRBV4-1	many	.	TRBJ2-5	CASSQASGTPWETQYF	TGCGCCAGCAGCCAAGCCTCCGGGACACCCTGGGAGACCCAGTACTTC
TRBV25-1	.	TRBD2	TRBJ2-3	CASSESAGGPGVDTQYF	TGTGCCAGCAGTGAATCGGCGGGGGGTCCAGGAGTGGATACGCAGTATTTT
TRBV9	.	TRBD1	TRBJ1-5	CASRGAGTGDSNQPQHF	TGTGCCAGCAGAGGAGCCGGGACAGGGGATAGCAATCAGCCCCAGCATTTT
TRBV4-3	.	.	TRBJ1-4	CASSPDVGREKLFF	TGCGCCAGCAGCCCGGACGTGGGCCGAGAAAAACTGTTTTTT
TRBV4-3	few	.	TRBJ1-6	CASSQDRGPESPLHF	TGCGCCAGCAGCCAAGATCGGGGGCCTGAATCACCCCTCCACTTT
TRBV6-2/TRBV6-3	few	.	TRBJ2-5	CASSPDTGWETQYF	TGTGCCAGCAGTCCGGACACGGGATGGGAGACCCAGTACTTC
TRBV15	.	.	TRBJ1-1	CATSRDRLRHAEAFF	TGTGCCACCAGCAGAGACCGACTTCGGCACGCTGAAGCTTTCTTT
TRBV5-1	many	.	TRBJ2-6	CASSLSGGAVSSGANVLTF	TGCGCCAGCAGCTTGTCCGGAGGGGCAGTCTCATCTGGGGCCAACGTCCTGACTTTC
TRBV7-6	few	TRBD2	TRBJ2-1	CASSPTSGGEVNEQFF	TGTGCCAGCAGCCCGACTAGCGGGGGGGAGGTAAATGAGCAGTTCTTC
TRBV6-2/TRBV6-3	.	.	TRBJ1-1	CASSFRALTEAFF	TGTGCCAGCAGTTTCAGGGCGCTTACTGAAGCTTTCTTT
TRBV7-9	few	.	TRBJ2-3	CASRPGDTQYF	TGTGCCAGCAGGCCAGGGGATACGCAGTATTTT